A single sample is the source of the 24 T cell receptor beta chains below, sequenced in a study of blood T cell repertoires in COVID-19. Data came from immunoSEQ multiplex PCR; TCRdb stores just in-frame clones and leaves some out. Of roughly 120,000 clones listed, less than 85% were seen once; the top ten hold less than 5%. The sequenced sample consisted of peripheral blood. Receptors originate from a human donor in a cohort sampled during active or convalescent COVID-19.

This clone occurred a few times. The V and J genes are TRBV2 and TRBJ1-1; D unresolved. Trimming left V 4 bases short and J 3 bases short, with 9 bases between. Germline lookup yields CDR1 SNHLY and CDR2 FYNNEI. The CDR3 is 13 amino acids. CDR3 sequence (DNA): TGTGCCAGCAGTGTGGCACAGCACACTGAAGCTTTCTTT. Its translation: CASSVAQHTEAFF.

The gene calls are TRBV3-1 (or the pseudogene TRBV3-2) and TRBJ2-5, with D maybe TRBD1 (6 bases). Germline V gene data show CDR1 as LGHDT and CDR2 as YNNKEL (reference sequence). The CDR3 runs 14 residues. V shed 3 bases and J shed 2 bases, with 10 bases lying between them. The CDR3 DNA reads TGTGCCAGCAGCCAGAGGGGGACACAAGAGACCCAGTACTTC. This sequence encodes CASSQRGTQETQYF.

This chain connects TRBV6-4 to TRBJ2-1; the D gene is possibly TRBD1 (6 bases). Germline values: CDR1 MRHNA, CDR2 SNTAGT. Trimming removed 3 bases at V and 1 base at J, with 10 bases between. The CDR3 contains 15 residues. The CDR3 sequence: CASSEGQGSYNEQFF. CDR3 sequence (DNA): TGTGCCAGCAGTGAAGGCCAGGGGTCCTACAATGAGCAGTTCTTC.

This chain links TRBV2 with TRBJ2-5; 8 bases map to TRBD1. Germline loops: CDR1 SNHLY, CDR2 FYNNEI. Trimming at V came to 5 bases and at J to 5 bases, leaving 7 bases not matched to a gene. The CDR3 sequence is 14 residues long. CDR3 in DNA: TGTGCCAGCAGTAGACAGGGGCGCAGGGAGACCCAGTACTTC. This sequence encodes CASSRQGRRETQYF.

The V call is TRBV6-5, the J call TRBJ2-3; TRBD1 matches 9 bases. V lost 7 bases, J lost 1 base, and 3 bases stayed unmatched. Germline V gene lookup returns CDR1 MNHEY and CDR2 SVGAGI. This CDR3 contains 14 residues. The CDR3: CASKWTGGTDTQYF. CDR3 nucleotide sequence: TGTGCCAGCAAATGGACAGGGGGCACAGATACGCAGTATTTT.

This clone was seen just once. The V and J genes are TRBV3-1 (or the pseudogene TRBV3-2) and TRBJ1-4, with 7 bases fitting TRBD1. Germline trimming cut 4 bases from V and 8 bases from J; bases unmatched to any gene: 10. Germline values: CDR1 LGHDT, CDR2 YNNKEL (reference sequence). This CDR3 contains 15 residues. This CDR3 reads CASSPDRARSEKLFF. The CDR3 coding sequence is TGTGCCAGCAGCCCAGACAGGGCAAGGTCCGAAAAACTGTTTTTT.

This chain links TRBV11-2 with TRBJ2-3, with 12 bases matching TRBD2. V lost 1 base to trimming and J lost 1 base; unmatched junction nucleotides: 3. Germline values: CDR1 SGHAT, CDR2 FQNNGV. The CDR3 is 17 residues long. CDR3 sequence (DNA): TGTGCCAGCAGCTTAGGGCGACTAGCGGGAGGCACAGATACGCAGTATTTT. This gives the protein CASSLGRLAGGTDTQYF.

The rearrangement uses TRBV5-6 and TRBJ2-3; 8 bases align to TRBD2. The V and J ends lost 4 bases and 2 bases, in that order; junction bases with no gene match: 15. Per germline, CDR1 SGHDT and CDR2 YYEEEE. This CDR3 contains 18 residues. In nucleotides, the CDR3 is TGTGCCAGCAGCCCTATTCGTGGACTAGCTTATTTCACAGATACGCAGTATTTT. It encodes CASSPIRGLAYFTDTQYF.

This chain links TRBV7-2 with TRBJ2-3; TRBD2 might be the D (6 bases). The CDR3 has 15 amino acids. Germline CDR1 is SGHTA and CDR2 is FQGNSA. V lost 3 bases, J lost 3 bases, and 13 bases lay in between. The CDR3, as DNA: TGTGCCAGCAGCTTCGGGAGTTGGGCTACAGATACGCAGTATTTT. Translation: CASSFGSWATDTQYF.

The CDR3 coding sequence is TGTGCCAGTAGTAGCTCAGGACAGGAACGTGGCTACACCTTC. Its protein product is CASSSSGQERGYTF. The V and J genes are TRBV19 and TRBJ1-2; 7 bases fit TRBD1. With V trimmed by 4 bases and J by 7 bases, 9 bases remained unmatched. The CDR3 has 14 residues. Germline CDR1 is LNHDA and CDR2 is SQIVND (reference sequence).

The V gene is TRBV9, the J gene TRBJ1-5; D might be TRBD1 (6 bases). The CDR3 is made up of 14 amino acids. V shed 1 base and J shed 7 bases, with 12 bases lying between them. Germline CDR1 is SGDLS and CDR2 is YYNGEE. CDR3 residues: CASSVWEGGQPQHF. The CDR3 DNA reads TGTGCCAGCAGCGTATGGGAGGGGGGGCAGCCCCAGCATTTT. The entire variable domain, with the rest obtained from reference TRBV9 and TRBJ1-5, is as follows: DSGVTQTPKHLITATGQRVTLRCSPRSGDLSVYWYQQSLDQGLQFLIQYYNGEERAKGNILERFSAQQFPDLHSELNLSSLELGDSALYFCASSVWEGGQPQHFGDGTRLSIL.

The J gene is TRBJ1-4, the V gene TRBV7-2, with a possible D match to TRBD1 (6 bases). V was trimmed by 5 bases and J by 1 base, leaving 17 bases between them. Germline values: CDR1 SGHTA, CDR2 FQGNSA. CDR3 length equals 17 residues. CDR3 protein: CASSLAGTQLTNEKLFF. The DNA for the CDR3 is TGTGCCAGCAGCCTGGCCGGGACACAACTAACTAATGAAAAACTGTTTTTT.

V usage is TRBV7-9 and J usage is TRBJ1-2; tentatively, D is TRBD1 (5 bases). The CDR3 spans 16 residues. Germline-derived CDR1 and CDR2 are SEHNR and FQNEAQ (reference sequence). Deletions cut 3 bases from V and 1 base from J, with 15 bases between. CDR3 nucleotide sequence: TGTGCCAGCAGCTTCGTACCAGGGTCCTTTAACTATGGCTACACCTTC. It encodes CASSFVPGSFNYGYTF.

The chain uses TRBV28 and TRBJ2-1, with TRBD2 matching over 8 bases. Per the germline V gene, CDR1 is MDHEN and CDR2 is SYDVKM. The CDR3 runs to 11 residues. The J segment lost 16 bases and the V segment lost 6 bases, leaving 8 bases of the junction unmatched. The CDR3 bases are TGTGCCAGCAGAGCCGGGACTAGAACTTTCTTC. Protein: CASRAGTRTFF.

The V call is TRBV5-1, the J call TRBJ2-6, with 7 bases aligning to TRBD1. This CDR3 comprises 18 residues. Losses at the gene ends were 3 bases for V and 1 base for J; bases not matched to a gene: 10. Germline CDR1 is SGHRS and CDR2 is YFSETQ. CDR3: CASSSLRQGPSGANVLTF. In nucleotides, the CDR3 is TGCGCCAGCAGCTCCCTGAGACAGGGTCCTTCTGGGGCCAACGTCCTGACTTTC.

In DNA, the CDR3 is TGTGCCAGCAGCCACGGAGGAAACACTGAAGCTTTCTTT. Amino acid sequence: CASSHGGNTEAFF. This rearrangement joins TRBV7-2 to TRBJ1-1; no firm D call. CDR1 and CDR2 from the germline V gene are SGHTA and FQGNSA. The CDR3 covers 13 residues. Trimming cost V 5 bases and J 2 bases, with 9 bases left between them.

V usage is TRBV7-2 and J usage is TRBJ1-1; 9 bases agree with TRBD1. This CDR3 is 18 amino acids long. After removal of 5 bases from V and 5 bases from J, the junction contained 18 bases not matched to a gene. The germline V gene encodes CDR1 SGHTA and CDR2 FQGNSA. CDR3: CASSTDAGTGNLRTEAFF. The DNA for the CDR3 is TGTGCCAGCAGCACCGACGCCGGGACAGGGAACCTGAGAACTGAAGCTTTCTTT.

The sample holds one count of this clone. This chain connects TRBV21-1 to TRBJ1-1; TRBD1 reflects the table's D call only, with no check against the DNA. TRBV21-1 is an annotated pseudogene. The CDR3 runs to 20 residues. The CDR3 region has the DNA TGTGCCAGCAGCTCTCCGGGACAGGGGTACAACACACCCTCGTACACTGAAGCTTTCTTT. The encoded protein is CASSSPGQGYNTPSYTEAFF.

The chain couples TRBV7-9 to TRBJ2-3; a possible D gene is TRBD2 (7 bases). With 1 base removed from V and 4 bases from J, the gap between germline ends came to 12 bases. This CDR3 spans 15 amino acids. The germline CDR1 and CDR2 sequences are SEHNR and FQNEAQ (reference sequence). CDR3 amino acids: CASSLGGGASDTQYF. The CDR3 nucleotides read TGTGCCAGCAGCTTAGGTGGGGGGGCCTCAGATACGCAGTATTTT.

This clone was picked up a small number of times. The J gene is TRBJ2-1, the V gene TRBV19; 10 positions agree with TRBD2. V lost 3 bases to trimming and J lost 8 bases; unmatched junction nucleotides: 10. The CDR3 sequence is 16 residues long. Germline CDR1 LNHDA, CDR2 SQIVND (reference sequence). CDR3 residues: CASSMLRASGSHEQFF. The CDR3 nucleotides are TGTGCCAGTAGTATGCTTCGGGCTAGCGGGAGTCATGAGCAGTTCTTC.

This CDR3 reads CASRPTGVNEQFF. In nucleotides, the CDR3 is TGCGCCAGCAGACCGACAGGGGTCAATGAGCAGTTCTTC. This chain uses TRBV5-1 with TRBJ2-1, with 8 bases lining up with TRBD1. The germline CDR1 and CDR2 sequences are SGHRS and YFSETQ. CDR3 length: 13 residues. With 5 bases clipped from V and 6 bases from J, the junction kept 4 bases outside the gene matches.

There are a few counts of this clone. This chain joins TRBV3-1 (or the pseudogene TRBV3-2) and TRBJ2-1; D gene unclear. Germline values: CDR1 LGHDT, CDR2 YNNKEL (reference sequence). With 2 bases removed from V and 5 bases from J, the gap between germline ends came to 10 bases. The CDR3 length is 14 residues. CDR3 in amino acids: CASSQILRDNEQFF. In DNA form, the CDR3 reads TGTGCCAGCAGCCAAATCTTACGGGACAATGAGCAGTTCTTC.

The chain couples TRBV5-4 to TRBJ2-1; 9 bases match TRBD2. V gave up 4 bases and J gave up 7 bases; unmatched junction bases: 12. The CDR3 covers 16 residues. Germline CDR1 and CDR2: SGHNT and YYREEE (reference sequence). The CDR3 spells CASSPGGRLAENEQFF. CDR3 coding DNA: TGTGCCAGCAGCCCCGGGGGGCGACTAGCGGAAAATGAGCAGTTCTTC.

V is TRBV4-2 and J is TRBJ2-7; a possible D gene is TRBD2 (5 bases). Trimming removed 3 bases from V and 0 bases from J, with 15 bases in between. CDR1 and CDR2 (germline): LGHNA, YNFKEQ. The CDR3 is 16 residues long. The CDR3 nucleotides read TGTGCCAGCAGCCATGATATTTATGGACTCTCCTACGAGCAGTACTTC. Translation: CASSHDIYGLSYEQYF.